The clone carrying this TCR beta chain was seen a few times. The sample belongs to a study of T-cell reconstitution after alpha-beta-depleted transplantation in children. Molecular barcoding with unique molecular identifiers was used for the TCRbeta library. One entry per CDR3 protein results from TCRdb running MiXCR on the PCR reads. The sample includes 330,000 or so distinct CDR3 sequences, 10% of them seen just once. The CDR3 extends over 14 amino acids. Germline CDR1 and CDR2: SEHNR and FQNEAQ (reference sequence). Between the trimmed V and J ends, which lost 3 bases and 8 bases, there was a span of 16 bases.

This clonotype was obtained from a human donor who donated a stem cell graft to a child with acute lymphoblastic leukemia. This sequence joins TRBV7-9 and TRBJ1-2, with D possibly being TRBD1 (5 bases). The specimen comprised PBMCs from the stem cell graft donor, sampled from the stem cell graft. The CDR3 DNA sequence: TGTGCCAGCAGCTTGATTGGGACTACCAGGGGCTACACCTTC. Its protein is CASSLIGTTRGYTF. The variable domain in full, with the rest retrieved from reference TRBV7-9 and TRBJ1-2, is DTGVSQNPRHKITKRGQNVTFRCDPISEHNRLYWYRQTLGQGPEFLTYFQNEAQLEKSRLLSDRFSAERPKGSFSTLEIQRTEQGDSAMYLCASSLIGTTRGYTFGSGTRLTVV.